This TCR beta chain was identified in a study of long-term antiretroviral therapy in people with HIV. CDR3 length equals 15 residues. With 8 bases clipped from V and 6 bases from J, the junction kept 11 bases outside the gene matches. Per germline, CDR1 MNHEY and CDR2 SMNVEV (reference sequence). General observations from the study: Although diversity increased after ART, it remained lower than in transplant donor controls.

In regard to this clone: The antigen is undetermined.

Sequencing used immunoSEQ v3.0 at survey level. Clones were read by immunoSEQ multiplex PCR, and TCRdb kept only the in-frame ones, dropping some. The sample holds tens of thousands of clones, 70% to 90% seen once. Each contributor possessed a minimum of one pre-ART and a minimum of two post-ART PBMC samples. The sequencing used unsorted PBMCs, collected 0.8 years before starting antiretroviral therapy. The TCR comes from a man between 18 and 35 years old with HIV. The chain has TRBV27 and TRBJ2-5, with 11 bases lining up with TRBD2. The CDR3 here is CASGPSGGRGKTQYF. The CDR3, as DNA: TGTGCCAGCGGTCCTAGCGGGGGGCGAGGGAAGACCCAGTACTTC.